One T cell receptor (beta chain) is described in this entry. Trimming removed 3 bases from V and 7 bases from J, with 4 bases in between. The CDR3 has 12 amino acids. This specimen comes from a study of control samples from healthy donors and cancer patients. Sequenced by immunoSEQ multiplex PCR; TCRdb stores in-frame clones only, minus some. The sample has about 57,000 clones, about 91% seen once. Sequences were obtained from PBMCs. This TCR derives from a young man with colorectal cancer. This rearrangement joins TRBV12-3 or TRBV12-4 to TRBJ1-6; D unresolved. Here the CDR3 reads CASSLVNSPLHF. CDR3 nucleotide sequence: TGTGCCAGCAGTTTGGTGAATTCACCCCTCCACTTT.